This T cell receptor beta chain stems from a study of CD4 T cells in relation to SARS-CoV-2 and coronaviruses. About the study: ViraFEST: approximately 10-day antigen culture of PBMCs, then TCR beta CDR3 sequencing.

Assay: immunoSEQ multiplex PCR; the TCRdb copy retains only in-frame clones and omits some. The sample shows around 28,000 clones, around three quarters of them seen only once. As regards this clone: What it recognizes is unknown.

Unexposed donor CD4+ T cells date from about 2010-2018, before the COVID-19 pandemic. CD4+ T cells were isolated from the cells after roughly 11 days of culture. Testing used SARS-CoV-2 S/N and four cold-coronavirus spikes on unexposed-donor CD4+ T cells, cells permitting. Material: CD4+ T cells from PBMCs, cultured in vitro. This clonotype was obtained from a human donor in good health.

The CDR3 sequence: CASSSGAQPSYEQYF. As DNA, the CDR3 is TGTGCCAGCAGCTCCGGGGCCCAACCGAGCTACGAGCAGTACTTC. V usage is TRBV5-4 and J usage is TRBJ2-7, with D perhaps being TRBD1 or TRBD2 (5 bases each). This CDR3 has 15 residues. Germline lookup yields CDR1 SGHNT and CDR2 YYREEE (reference sequence). Trimming took off 3 bases at V and 3 bases at J, with 16 bases between the two ends. Full variable domain (remainder filled in from reference TRBV5-4 and TRBJ2-7): ETGVTQSPTHLIKTRGQQVTLRCSSQSGHNTVSWYQQALGQGPQFIFQYYREEENGRGNFPPRFSGLQFPNYSSELNVNALELDDSALYLCASSSGAQPSYEQYFGPGTRLTVT.